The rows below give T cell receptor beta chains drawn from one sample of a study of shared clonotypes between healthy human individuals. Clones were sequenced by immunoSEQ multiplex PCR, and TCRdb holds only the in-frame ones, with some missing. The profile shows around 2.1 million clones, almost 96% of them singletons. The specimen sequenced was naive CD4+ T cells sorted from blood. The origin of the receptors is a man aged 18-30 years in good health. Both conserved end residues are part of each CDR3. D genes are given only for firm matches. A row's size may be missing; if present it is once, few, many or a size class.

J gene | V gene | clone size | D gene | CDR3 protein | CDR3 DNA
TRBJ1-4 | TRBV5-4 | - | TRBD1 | CASSQGDRDSEKLFF | TGTGCCAGCAGCCAAGGAGACAGGGATAGTGAAAAACTGTTTTTT
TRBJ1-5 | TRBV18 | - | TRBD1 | CASSPSTGDNQPQHF | TGTGCCAGCTCACCCTCAACAGGGGACAATCAGCCCCAGCATTTT
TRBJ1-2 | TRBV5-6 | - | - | CASSLVAETYGYTF | TGTGCCAGCAGCTTGGTGGCGGAGACCTATGGCTACACCTTC
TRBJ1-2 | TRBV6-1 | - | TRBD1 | CASSDGTGNYGYTF | TGTGCCAGCAGTGACGGGACAGGGAACTATGGCTACACCTTC
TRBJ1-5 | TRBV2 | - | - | CASSEQDVGSQPQHF | TGTGCCAGCAGTGAGCAGGACGTGGGGAGTCAGCCCCAGCATTTT
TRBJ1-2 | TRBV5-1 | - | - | CASSFGSNYGYTF | TGCGCCAGCAGCTTCGGCAGCAACTATGGCTACACCTTC
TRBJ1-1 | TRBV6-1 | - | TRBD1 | CASTSDRADTEAFF | TGTGCCAGCACTAGCGACAGGGCGGACACTGAAGCTTTCTTT
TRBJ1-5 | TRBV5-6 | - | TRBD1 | CASYKTGGESNQPQHF | TGTGCCAGCTACAAAACAGGGGGCGAAAGCAATCAGCCCCAGCATTTT
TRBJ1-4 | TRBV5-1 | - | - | CASSAEPTNEKLFF | TGCGCCAGCAGCGCCGAGCCAACTAATGAAAAACTGTTTTTT
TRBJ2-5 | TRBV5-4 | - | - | CASTSQGEETQYF | TGTGCCAGCACATCACAGGGCGAAGAGACCCAGTACTTC
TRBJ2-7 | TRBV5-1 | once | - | CASSLEGLHEQYF | TGCGCCAGCAGCTTGGAAGGGCTGCACGAGCAGTACTTC
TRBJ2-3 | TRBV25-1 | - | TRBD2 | CASSGSGSSPDTQYF | TGTGCCAGCAGTGGTAGCGGGAGCTCCCCAGATACGCAGTATTTT
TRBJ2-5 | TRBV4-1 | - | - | CSKKNQPQETQYF | TGCTCCAAGAAAAACCAGCCCCAAGAGACCCAGTACTTC
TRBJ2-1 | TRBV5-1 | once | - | CASSFPPTTTYNEQFF | TGCGCCAGCAGCTTCCCCCCCACCACCACCTACAATGAGCAGTTCTTC
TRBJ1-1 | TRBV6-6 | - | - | CASSLVGNSQAFF | TGTGCCAGCAGTTTGGTCGGGAACTCCCAAGCTTTCTTT
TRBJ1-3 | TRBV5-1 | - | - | CASSLGSGRSFSGNTIYF | TGCGCCAGCAGCTTGGGTTCGGGCCGCTCCTTCTCTGGAAACACCATATATTTT
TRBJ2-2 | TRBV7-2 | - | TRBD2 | CASSLIAGSNTGELFF | TGTGCCAGCAGCTTAATAGCGGGTTCGAACACCGGGGAGCTGTTTTTT
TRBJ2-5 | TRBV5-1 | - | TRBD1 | CASDRDAEVGETQYF | TGCGCCAGCGACAGGGATGCTGAGGTTGGGGAGACCCAGTACTTC
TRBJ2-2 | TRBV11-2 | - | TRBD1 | CASSGQGKIGELFF | TGTGCCAGCAGCGGACAGGGAAAAATCGGGGAGCTGTTTTTT
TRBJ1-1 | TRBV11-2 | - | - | CASSLGGNMVGTFF | TGTGCCAGCAGCTTAGGGGGCAACATGGTCGGAACTTTCTTT